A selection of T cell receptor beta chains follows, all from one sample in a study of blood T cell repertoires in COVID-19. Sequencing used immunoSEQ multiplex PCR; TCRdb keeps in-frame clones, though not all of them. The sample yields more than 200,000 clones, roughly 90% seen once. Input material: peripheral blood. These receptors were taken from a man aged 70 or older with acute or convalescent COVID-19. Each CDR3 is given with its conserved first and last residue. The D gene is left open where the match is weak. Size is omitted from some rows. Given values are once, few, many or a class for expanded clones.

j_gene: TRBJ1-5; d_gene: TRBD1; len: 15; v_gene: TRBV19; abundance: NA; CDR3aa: CASTSTGTGNQPQHF; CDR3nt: TGTGCCAGTACCTCGACCGGGACAGGGAATCAGCCCCAGCATTTT
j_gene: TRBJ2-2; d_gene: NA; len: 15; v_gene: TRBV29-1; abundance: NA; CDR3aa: CSAELDKDYTGELFF; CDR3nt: TGCAGCGCAGAACTTGACAAGGATTACACCGGGGAGCTGTTTTTT
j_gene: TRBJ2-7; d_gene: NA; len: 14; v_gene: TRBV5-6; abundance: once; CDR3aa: CASIQYPKLDEQYF; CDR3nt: TGTGCCAGCATTCAATACCCTAAATTGGACGAGCAGTACTTC
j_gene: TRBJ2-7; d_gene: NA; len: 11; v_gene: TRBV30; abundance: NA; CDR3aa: CAWTRVYEQYF; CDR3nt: TGTGCCTGGACTAGAGTGTACGAGCAGTACTTC
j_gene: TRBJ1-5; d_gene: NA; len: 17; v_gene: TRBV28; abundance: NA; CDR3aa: CASSLFESTPRGQPQHF; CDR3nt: TGTGCCAGCAGTTTATTTGAGTCGACACCCAGAGGGCAGCCCCAGCATTTT
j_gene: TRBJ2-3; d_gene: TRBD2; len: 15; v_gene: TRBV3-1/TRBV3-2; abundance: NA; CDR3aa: CASSRGLAGGDTQYF; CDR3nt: TGTGCCAGCAGCCGCGGACTAGCGGGAGGAGATACGCAGTATTTT
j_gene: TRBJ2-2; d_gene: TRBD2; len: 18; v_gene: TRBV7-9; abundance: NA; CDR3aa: CASSPPEGSGSKSGELFF; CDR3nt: TGTGCCAGCAGCCCCCCGGAGGGTAGCGGGAGTAAAAGCGGGGAGCTGTTTTTT
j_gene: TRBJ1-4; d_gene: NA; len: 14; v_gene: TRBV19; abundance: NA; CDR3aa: CASRMRQGSEKLFF; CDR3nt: TGTGCCAGTAGAATGAGGCAGGGCAGTGAAAAACTGTTTTTT
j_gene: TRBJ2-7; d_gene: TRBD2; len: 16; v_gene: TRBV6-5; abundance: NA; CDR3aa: CASSYSGGRGAYEQYF; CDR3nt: TGTGCCAGCAGTTACTCTGGGGGGAGGGGAGCCTACGAGCAGTACTTC
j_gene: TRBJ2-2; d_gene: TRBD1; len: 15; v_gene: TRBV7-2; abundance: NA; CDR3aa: CASSRGQGDTGELFF; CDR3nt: TGTGCCAGCAGCCGGGGACAGGGGGACACCGGGGAGCTGTTTTTT
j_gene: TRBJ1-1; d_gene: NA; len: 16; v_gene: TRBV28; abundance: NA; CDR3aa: CASSYPPGALNTEAFF; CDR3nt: TGTGCCAGCAGCTACCCCCCCGGAGCACTGAACACTGAAGCTTTCTTT
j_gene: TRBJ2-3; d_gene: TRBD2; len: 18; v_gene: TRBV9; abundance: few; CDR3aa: CASSVGSGSAPSTDTQYF; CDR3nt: TGTGCCAGCAGCGTAGGTAGCGGGAGTGCGCCTAGCACAGATACGCAGTATTTT
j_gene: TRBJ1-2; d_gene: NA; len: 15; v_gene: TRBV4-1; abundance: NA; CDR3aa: CASSQEPTDNYGYTF; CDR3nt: TGCGCCAGCAGCCAAGAGCCGACAGATAACTATGGCTACACCTTC
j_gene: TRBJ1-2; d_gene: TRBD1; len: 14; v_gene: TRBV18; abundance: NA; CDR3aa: CASSPPDRVWGYTF; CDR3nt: TGTGCCAGCTCACCACCAGACAGGGTATGGGGCTACACCTTC
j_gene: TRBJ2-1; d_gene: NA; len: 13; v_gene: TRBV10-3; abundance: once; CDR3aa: CAISEPGGPEQFF; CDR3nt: TGTGCCATCAGTGAACCGGGGGGCCCTGAGCAGTTCTTC
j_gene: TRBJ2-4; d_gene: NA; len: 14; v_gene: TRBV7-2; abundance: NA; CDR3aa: CASSSYLRGNIQYF; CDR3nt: TGTGCCAGCAGCTCCTATCTTAGGGGGAACATTCAGTACTTC
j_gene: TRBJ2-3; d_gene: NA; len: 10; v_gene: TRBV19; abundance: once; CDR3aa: CATKEDTQYF; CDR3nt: TGTGCCACTAAAGAAGATACGCAGTATTTT
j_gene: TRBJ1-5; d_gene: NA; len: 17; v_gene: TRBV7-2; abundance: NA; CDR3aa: CASSPPGGRRGAQPQHF; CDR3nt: TGTGCCAGCAGCCCCCCGGGGGGAAGACGCGGCGCTCAGCCCCAGCATTTT
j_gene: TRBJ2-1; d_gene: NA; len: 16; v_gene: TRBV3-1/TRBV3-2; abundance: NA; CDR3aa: CASSQEGMGAYIEQFF; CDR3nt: TGTGCCAGCAGCCAAGAGGGGATGGGGGCATACATAGAGCAGTTCTTC
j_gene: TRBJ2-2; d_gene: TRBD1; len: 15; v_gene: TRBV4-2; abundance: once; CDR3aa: CASSHGDRATGELFF; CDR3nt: TGTGCCAGCAGCCATGGGGACAGAGCCACCGGGGAGCTGTTTTTT
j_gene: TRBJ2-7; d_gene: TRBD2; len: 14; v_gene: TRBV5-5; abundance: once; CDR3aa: CASSSASGIDEQYF; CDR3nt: TGTGCCAGCAGCTCGGCCAGCGGGATCGACGAGCAGTACTTC
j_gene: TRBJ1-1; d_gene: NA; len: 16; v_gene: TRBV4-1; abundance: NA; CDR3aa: CASTLSLTRVDTEAFF; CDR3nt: TGCGCCAGCACCTTATCCTTAACCAGGGTGGACACTGAAGCTTTCTTT
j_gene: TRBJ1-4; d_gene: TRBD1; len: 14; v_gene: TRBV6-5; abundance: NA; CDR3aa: CASKPGQGNEKLFF; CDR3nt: TGTGCCAGCAAACCGGGACAGGGAAATGAAAAACTGTTTTTT
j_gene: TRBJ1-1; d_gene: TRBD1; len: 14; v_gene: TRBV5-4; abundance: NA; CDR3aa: CASSPGQGNTEAFF; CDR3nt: TGTGCCAGCAGCCCGGGACAGGGGAACACTGAAGCTTTCTTT
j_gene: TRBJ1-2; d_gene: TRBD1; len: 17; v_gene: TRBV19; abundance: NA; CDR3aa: CASSIVAGGSTNYGYTF; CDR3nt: TGTGCCAGTAGTATAGTGGCAGGGGGCTCCACTAACTATGGCTACACCTTC
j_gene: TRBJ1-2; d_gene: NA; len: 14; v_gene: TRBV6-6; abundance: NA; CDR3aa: CASSIGGTFYGYTF; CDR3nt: TGTGCCAGCAGTATCGGGGGGACTTTTTATGGCTACACCTTC
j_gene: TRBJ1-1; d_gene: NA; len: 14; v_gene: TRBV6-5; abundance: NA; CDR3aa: CASSSPGGNTEAFF; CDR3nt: TGTGCCAGCAGTTCCCCGGGGGGGAACACTGAAGCTTTCTTT
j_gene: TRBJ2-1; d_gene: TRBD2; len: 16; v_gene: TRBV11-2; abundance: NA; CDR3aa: CASSLVTSGSIYEQFF; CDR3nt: TGTGCCAGCAGCTTAGTCACTAGCGGGAGCATCTATGAGCAGTTCTTC
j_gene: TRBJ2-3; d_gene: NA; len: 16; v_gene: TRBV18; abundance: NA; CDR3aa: CASSKPRPGWTDTQYF; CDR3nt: TGTGCCAGCTCAAAACCCCGCCCAGGGTGGACAGATACGCAGTATTTT
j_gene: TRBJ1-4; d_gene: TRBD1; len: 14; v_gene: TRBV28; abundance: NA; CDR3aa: CASSLRGGFEKLFF; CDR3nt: TGTGCCAGCAGTTTACGAGGGGGCTTTGAAAAACTGTTTTTT
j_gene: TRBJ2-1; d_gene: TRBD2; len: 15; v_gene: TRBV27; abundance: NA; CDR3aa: CASSLLPAGGREQFF; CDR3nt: TGTGCCAGCAGTTTATTGCCAGCGGGGGGCCGAGAGCAGTTCTTC
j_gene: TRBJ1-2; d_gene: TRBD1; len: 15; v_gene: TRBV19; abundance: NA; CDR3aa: CASTRTGRSNYGYTF; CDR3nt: TGTGCCAGTACCAGGACAGGGCGCTCTAACTATGGCTACACCTTC
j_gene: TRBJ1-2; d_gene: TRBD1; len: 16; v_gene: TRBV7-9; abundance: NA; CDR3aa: CASSLTGTGEANGYTF; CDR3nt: TGTGCCAGCAGCTTAACCGGGACAGGGGAGGCGAATGGCTACACCTTC
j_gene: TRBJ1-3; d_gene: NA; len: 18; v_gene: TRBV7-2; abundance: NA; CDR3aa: CASSYRDKGTLSGNTIYF; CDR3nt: TGTGCCAGCAGCTACCGGGACAAGGGTACTCTCTCTGGAAACACCATATATTTT
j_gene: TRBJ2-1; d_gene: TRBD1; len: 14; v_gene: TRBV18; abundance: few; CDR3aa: CASSPVTGGNEQFF; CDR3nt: TGTGCCAGCTCACCAGTGACAGGGGGCAATGAGCAGTTCTTC
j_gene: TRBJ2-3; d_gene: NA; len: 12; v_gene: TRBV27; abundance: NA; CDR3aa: CASGGLDNTQYF; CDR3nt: TGTGCCAGTGGGGGCTTGGATAATACGCAGTATTTT
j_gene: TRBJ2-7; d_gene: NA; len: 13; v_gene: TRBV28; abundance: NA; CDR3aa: CASSEGQLYEQYF; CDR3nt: TGTGCCAGCAGTGAAGGACAGCTCTACGAGCAGTACTTC
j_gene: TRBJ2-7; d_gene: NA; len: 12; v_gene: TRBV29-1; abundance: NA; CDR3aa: CSVGGPSYEQYF; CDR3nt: TGCAGCGTTGGTGGCCCATCCTACGAGCAGTACTTC
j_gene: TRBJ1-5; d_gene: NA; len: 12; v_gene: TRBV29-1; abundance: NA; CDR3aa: CSVVSDNQPQHF; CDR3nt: TGCAGCGTTGTGTCAGACAATCAGCCCCAGCATTTT
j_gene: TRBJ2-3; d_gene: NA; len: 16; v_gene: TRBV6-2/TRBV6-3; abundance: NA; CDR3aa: CASSYSETFRGDTQYF; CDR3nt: TGTGCCAGCAGTTACTCGGAGACATTCCGGGGAGATACGCAGTATTTT
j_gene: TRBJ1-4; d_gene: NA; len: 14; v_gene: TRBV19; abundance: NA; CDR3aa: CASSFLTENEKLFF; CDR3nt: TGTGCCAGTAGTTTTCTAACAGAAAATGAAAAACTGTTTTTT
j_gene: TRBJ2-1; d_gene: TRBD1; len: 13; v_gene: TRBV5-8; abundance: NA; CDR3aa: CASSLGQGDEQFF; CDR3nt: TGTGCCAGCAGCTTGGGACAGGGCGATGAGCAGTTCTTC
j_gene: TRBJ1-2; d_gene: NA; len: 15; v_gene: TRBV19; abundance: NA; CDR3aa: CASSIETGRNYGYTF; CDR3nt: TGTGCCAGTAGTATAGAAACAGGGAGAAACTATGGCTACACCTTC
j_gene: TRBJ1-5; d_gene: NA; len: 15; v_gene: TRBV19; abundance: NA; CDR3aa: CASSILGHSNQPQHF; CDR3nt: TGTGCCAGTAGTATCCTGGGACACAGCAATCAGCCCCAGCATTTT